This entry lists 30 T cell receptor beta chains sequenced from one sample in a study of T cell repertoires in cytomegalovirus infection. A single record per CDR3 protein comes from TCRdb applying MiXCR to the reads. This repertoire shows around 430,000 distinct CDR3 sequences, about 42% found once; its top ten account for 35% to 50%. Their target antigens are unknown. The sample consisted of cultured PBMCs, taken from culture after CMV antigen stimulation. The receptor source for this set is a human donor in good health (CMV status not recorded). Some clones in this sample may be carry-over from other donors' samples.

This clonotype was seen a handful of times. The chain combines TRBV7-2 with TRBJ2-7, with 8 nucleotides matching TRBD1. The CDR3 is 14 amino acids. Losses at the gene ends were 1 base for V and 3 bases for J; bases not matched to a gene: 2. Germline V gene sequence: CDR1 SGHTA, CDR2 FQGNSA. CDR3 protein: CASSLGGQVYEQYF. The CDR3, as DNA: TGTGCCAGCAGCTTAGGGGGACAGGTCTACGAGCAGTACTTC.

The chain recombines TRBV6-6 with TRBJ2-5; possible D gene TRBD1, 6 bases. V lost 4 bases and J lost 7, with 22 bases in between. Germline CDR1 reads MNHNY; CDR2 reads SVGAGI (reference sequence). The CDR3 runs to 16 residues. The CDR3 DNA reads as TGTGCCAGCAGTTCTCGGGGAATTGGGACACCTGGGACCCAGTACTTC. Translating it yields CASSSRGIGTPGTQYF.

In DNA, the CDR3 is TGTGCCAGCAGGGGGGAGCCGTCGAAAAAACTGTTTTTT. The encoded protein is CASRGEPSKKLFF. The chain is built from TRBV2 and TRBJ1-4; D is perhaps TRBD1 (5 bases). The CDR3 consists of 13 residues. Trimming cost V 6 bases and J 9 bases, with 14 bases left between them. Germline V gene lookup returns CDR1 SNHLY and CDR2 FYNNEI.

V usage is TRBV5-1 and J usage is TRBJ1-4; TRBD1 aligns across 8 bases. V shed 2 bases and J 7 bases; nucleotides not matched to a gene: 10. Germline CDR1 SGHRS, CDR2 YFSETQ. CDR3 length equals 16 residues. Here the CDR3 DNA reads TGCGCCAGCAGCTTCGCAGGGGGCGCGGTCGGTGAAAAACTGTTTTTT. Translated: CASSFAGGAVGEKLFF. Full variable domain (outside the CDR3, taken from reference TRBV5-1 and TRBJ1-4): KAGVTQTPRYLIKTRGQQVTLSCSPISGHRSVSWYQQTPGQGLQFLFEYFSETQRNKGNFPGRFSGRQFSNSRSEMNVSTLELGDSALYLCASSFAGGAVGEKLFFGSGTQLSVL.

This clonotype was observed at least ten times. The chain links TRBV7-2 to TRBJ2-7, with 12 bases lining up with TRBD2. The CDR3 loop spans 15 amino acids. After removal of 4 bases from V and 4 bases from J, the junction contained 5 bases not matched to a gene. The germline V gene has CDR1 SGHTA and CDR2 FQGNSA. The CDR3 nucleotides are TGTGCCAGCAGCTCCAGGACTAGCGGGGCTTACGAGCAGTACTTC. This sequence encodes CASSSRTSGAYEQYF.

This clonotype was counted only a few times. This sequence joins TRBV12-3 or TRBV12-4 and TRBJ2-4, with 7 nucleotides matching TRBD1. V dropped 3 bases and J dropped 1; count of bases not matched to a gene: 9. This CDR3 has 17 residues. The CDR3 nucleotides read TGTGCCAGCAGTTTGCGGCAGGGGGTTGGGGCCAAAAACATTCAGTACTTC. This sequence encodes CASSLRQGVGAKNIQYF.

The chain joins TRBV6-6 to TRBJ1-5, with TRBD1 matching 10 bases. CDR3 length equals 17 residues. The V gene's germline CDR1 is MNHNY and CDR2 SVGAGI (reference sequence). The ends lost 0 bases at V and 6 bases at J; junction bases unmatched: 8. CDR3 in amino acids: CASSYSSGTGVFQPQHF. The DNA of the CDR3 is TGTGCCAGCAGTTACTCTTCCGGGACAGGGGTTTTTCAGCCCCAGCATTTT.

This chain links TRBV7-2 with TRBJ1-2; no definite D call. V was pared by 2 bases and J by 6 bases, with 16 bases between. Germline loops: CDR1 SGHTA, CDR2 FQGNSA. The CDR3 spans 15 residues. CDR3 residues: CASSLKPMLVDGYTF. The CDR3, as DNA: TGTGCCAGCAGCTTAAAACCTATGTTAGTTGATGGCTACACCTTC.

The chain couples TRBV6-6 to TRBJ1-1; D is possibly TRBD1 (5 bases). V gave up 7 bases and J gave up 1 base, with 13 bases separating them. Germline V gives CDR1 MNHNY, CDR2 SVGAGI (reference sequence). The CDR3 is 14 residues long. As DNA, the CDR3 is TGTGCCAGCAATCCGAGGGGAGGGAACACTGAAGCTTTCTTT. This translates into CASNPRGGNTEAFF.

This chain joins TRBV7-2 and TRBJ1-1, with 7 bases aligning to TRBD1. CDR1 is SGHTA and CDR2 is FQGNSA in the germline V gene. The CDR3 has 17 residues. The junction had 13 bases not matched to a gene; V was cut back by 6 bases and J by 0 bases. CDR3 amino acids: CASRPIHRGVMNTEAFF. CDR3 nucleotide sequence: TGTGCCAGCAGACCAATCCACAGGGGAGTCATGAACACTGAAGCTTTCTTT.

This chain connects TRBV10-3 to TRBJ2-3, with TRBD2 matching over 8 bases. Germline-derived CDR1 and CDR2 are ENHRY and SYGVKD. This CDR3 contains 14 residues. With 9 bases clipped from V and 5 bases from J, the junction kept 10 bases outside the gene matches. This chain's CDR3 is CAIRSGSSQDTQYF. The CDR3 DNA sequence: TGTGCCATTCGAAGCGGGAGTTCTCAAGATACGCAGTATTTT.

The rearrangement uses TRBV29-1 and TRBJ2-3; D remains unclear. The V gene lost 7 bases and the J gene lost 0 bases, with 14 bases spanning the gap. This CDR3 comprises 14 residues. Germline V gene sequence: CDR1 SQVTM, CDR2 ANQGSEA. The CDR3 nucleotides are TGCAGCGGTACAAATACAGCTAGCACAGATACGCAGTATTTT. Amino acids: CSGTNTASTDTQYF.

V is TRBV12-3 or TRBV12-4 and J is TRBJ1-5, with a tentative D call TRBD1 (5 bases). Trimming took off 7 bases at V and 0 bases at J, with 10 bases between the two ends. The CDR3 runs to 14 residues. The CDR3 nucleotides are TGTGCCAGCACCGCGGGACTTAGCAATCAGCCCCAGCATTTT. Translation gives CASTAGLSNQPQHF.

The chain has TRBV19 and TRBJ1-1, with D possibly being TRBD1 (5 bases). The V gene's germline CDR1 is LNHDA and CDR2 SQIVND (reference sequence). V was trimmed by 3 bases and J by 6 bases, leaving 20 bases between them. The CDR3 length is 16 residues. CDR3 sequence: CASSMGVYGPAAEAFF. Written as DNA, the CDR3 is TGTGCCAGTAGTATGGGGGTCTATGGCCCCGCCGCTGAAGCTTTCTTT.

The chain joins TRBV27 to TRBJ2-3; 11 bases map to TRBD2. Germline CDR1 MNHEY, CDR2 SMNVEV (reference sequence). Unmatched junction bases numbered 4, after V lost 2 bases and J lost 0 bases. The CDR3 is made up of 17 amino acids. The CDR3 DNA is TGTGCCAGCAGTTTAGGGGCTAGCGGGGGGAGCACAGATACGCAGTATTTT. Amino acids: CASSLGASGGSTDTQYF.

J is TRBJ1-2 and V is TRBV6-1; D remains ambiguous. The CDR3 spans 14 residues. Deletions cut 0 bases from V and 3 bases from J, with 8 bases between. Germline V gene data show CDR1 as MNHNS and CDR2 as SASEGT. CDR3 nucleotides: TGTGCCAGCAGTGAAGCGCGGGGAGACTATGGCTACACCTTC. It yields the protein CASSEARGDYGYTF.

Comments on this clonotype: Relative to the germline gene, one junction end is altered; a read error may explain this. J is TRBJ2-4 and V is TRBV28; D gene uncertain. The CDR3 is 15 residues long. The germline gives CDR1 MDHEN, CDR2 SYDVKM. The CDR3 bases are TGTGCCAGCAGTCGCAGGACGACGGCCAGAAACATTCAGTACTTC. This codes for CASSRRTTARNIQYF.

In its sample, this clonotype was seen a few times. V gene TRBV7-2 combines with J gene TRBJ1-3; 7 bases are a match to TRBD1. CDR3 length: 15 residues. V was pared by 4 bases and J by 6 bases, with 9 bases of the junction left unmatched. Germline CDR1 SGHTA, CDR2 FQGNSA. The DNA for the CDR3 is TGTGCCAGCAGCTCGAGACCGGGACAGACAAACACCATATATTTT. Translating it yields CASSSRPGQTNTIYF.

The CDR3: CASSYGGGSREQFF. CDR3 bases: TGTGCCAGCAGTTACGGGGGGGGTTCGCGGGAGCAGTTCTTC. The chain uses TRBV6-2 or TRBV6-3 and TRBJ2-1; TRBD2 aligns across 7 bases. CDR3 length: 14 amino acids. V lost 2 bases to trimming and J lost 10 bases; unmatched junction nucleotides: 8. Germline CDR1 is MNHEY and CDR2 is SVGEGT.

The rearrangement links TRBV7-6 to TRBJ2-2; no reliable D call. Trimming took 5 bases from V and 11 from J, leaving 6 bases between them. This CDR3 has 10 amino acids. Germline CDR1 reads SGHVS; CDR2 reads FNYEAQ. The CDR3 nucleotides read TGTGCCAGCAGCCTAGAAGAGCTGTTTTTT. This translates into CASSLEELFF.

The V call is TRBV6-6, the J call TRBJ2-7; 11 nucleotides line up with TRBD1. The CDR3 is 14 amino acids. Germline CDR1 MNHNY, CDR2 SVGAGI (reference sequence). After removal of 7 bases from V and 2 bases from J, the junction contained 4 bases not matched to a gene. The CDR3 DNA reads as TGTGCCAGCACTAGGACAGGGGGCCCCTACGAGCAGTACTTC. This translates into CASTRTGGPYEQYF.

This clonotype appeared a single time. The chain has TRBV5-4 and TRBJ1-2; D uncertain. Trimming cost V 0 bases and J 7 bases, with 13 bases left between them. Germline V lookup: CDR1 SGHNT, CDR2 YYREEE (reference sequence). The CDR3 has 14 residues. The CDR3 region is CASSLGSLPGGYTF. The CDR3 DNA sequence: TGTGCCAGCAGCTTGGGGAGCCTTCCCGGTGGCTACACCTTC.

At least ten counts were recorded for this clonotype. The J gene is TRBJ2-3, the V gene TRBV7-8; the D gene is possibly TRBD2 (6 bases). CDR3 size: 17 residues. Germline lookup yields CDR1 SGHVS and CDR2 FQNEAQ. With 5 bases removed from V and 5 bases from J, the gap between germline ends came to 23 bases. This CDR3 is CASSNRRERREGDTQYF. The CDR3 DNA sequence: TGTGCCAGCAGCAACCGGCGGGAACGCCGTGAGGGAGATACGCAGTATTTT.

This clonotype has at least ten counts. The chain carries TRBV7-8 and TRBJ2-3; D is perhaps TRBD2 (6 bases). Germline CDR1 and CDR2: SGHVS and FQNEAQ. CDR3 length: 18 residues. Trimming pared 5 bases from V and 2 bases from J, leaving 23 bases between. The CDR3 loop is CASSPFSPRGSHTDTQYF. For the CDR3, the DNA is TGTGCCAGCAGCCCATTTTCCCCTCGGGGGTCACACACAGATACGCAGTATTTT.

A few counts support this clonotype. V gene TRBV4-3 combines with J gene TRBJ2-7, with D possibly being TRBD2 (7 bases). The CDR3 is made up of 16 amino acids. The V end was cut by 0 bases, the J end by 7 bases, with 19 bases between. In germline, CDR1 is LGHNA, CDR2 YSLEER. The CDR3 DNA reads as TGCGCCAGCAGCCAAGAGGGGGGGGGCGGGTCTCGGGAGCAGTACTTC. This sequence encodes CASSQEGGGGSREQYF.

This rearrangement joins TRBV2 to TRBJ2-1; D is unresolved. CDR1 is SNHLY and CDR2 is FYNNEI in the germline V gene. V gave up 5 bases and J gave up 4 bases, with 12 bases separating them. The CDR3 is 14 amino acids. CDR3 sequence: CASSKVQGYNEQFF. The CDR3 coding sequence is TGTGCCAGCAGTAAGGTCCAAGGGTACAATGAGCAGTTCTTC.

J is TRBJ1-5 and V is TRBV12-3 or TRBV12-4; D not certain. This CDR3 is built from 13 residues. Trimming shortened V by 8 bases and J by 1 base, and 9 bases separated the two germline ends. This CDR3 is CASRPGSNQPQHF. DNA of the CDR3: TGTGCCAGCCGCCCCGGGAGCAATCAGCCCCAGCATTTT.

V usage is TRBV6-6 and J usage is TRBJ2-5; D is perhaps TRBD1 (6 bases). The germline CDR1 and CDR2 sequences are MNHNY and SVGAGI (reference sequence). V lost 2 bases, J lost 0 bases, and 10 bases lay in between. There are 15 residues in the CDR3. CDR3 loop: CASSYGGQNQETQYF. The CDR3 DNA reads TGTGCCAGCAGTTACGGAGGACAGAACCAAGAGACCCAGTACTTC.

V gene TRBV10-3 combines with J gene TRBJ1-6; D remains unclear. Trimming cost V 4 bases and J 3 bases, with 7 bases left between them. The germline V gene encodes CDR1 ENHRY and CDR2 SYGVKD. This CDR3 comprises 14 residues. The CDR3 DNA follows: TGTGCCATCAGTGCGGGGAACTATAATTCACCCCTCCACTTT. Translating gives CAISAGNYNSPLHF.

V and J are TRBV20-1 and TRBJ2-7; TRBD2 agrees at 8 bases. The junction had 6 bases not matched to a gene; V was cut back by 5 bases and J by 0 bases. There are 14 residues in the CDR3. Germline V gene lookup returns CDR1 DFQATT and CDR2 SNEGSKA (reference sequence). Here the CDR3 DNA reads TGCAGTGCTCTACTAAGCGGGAGCTCCTACGAGCAGTACTTC. It encodes CSALLSGSSYEQYF.